These 19 T cell receptor beta chains came from one sample sequenced in a study of blood T cell repertoires in COVID-19. The method was immunoSEQ multiplex PCR; TCRdb's version includes in-frame clones alone and lacks a portion of them. The table has 310,000 or so clones, roughly 89% seen once. The sequencing sample was made of PBMCs or T cells enriched from blood (not recorded which). The source is a woman aged 18-35 years who had recovered from COVID-19.

This rearrangement joins TRBV19 to TRBJ2-7, with TRBD1 identical over 7 bases. The V gene's germline CDR1 is LNHDA and CDR2 SQIVND (reference sequence). The CDR3 is made up of 17 amino acids. V trimming: 3 bases; J trimming: 0 bases; junction bases outside the gene matches: 11. CDR3 coding DNA: TGTGCCAGTAGTATGCCCTCACGTTCAGGGGGCTCCTACGAGCAGTACTTC. This encodes CASSMPSRSGGSYEQYF. Drawing the rest from reference TRBV19 and TRBJ2-7, the complete variable domain is DGGITQSPKYLFRKEGQNVTLSCEQNLNHDAMYWYRQDPGQGLRLIYYSQIVNDFQKGDIAEGYSVSREKKESFPLTVTSAQKNPTAFYLCASSMPSRSGGSYEQYFGPGTRLTVT.

The chain carries TRBV5-5 and TRBJ2-3, with 9 positions matching TRBD2. The CDR3 extends over 18 amino acids. Germline CDR1 and CDR2: SGHKS and YYEKEE (reference sequence). The V and J ends lost 3 bases and 6 bases, in that order; junction bases with no gene match: 17. The CDR3 reads CASSSQRSAGGPPDTQYF. The CDR3 nucleotides read TGTGCCAGCAGCTCCCAGAGGAGTGCGGGAGGGCCACCGGATACGCAGTATTTT.

In this sample, this clone turned up once. The chain couples TRBV19 to TRBJ2-7, with D perhaps TRBD2 (6 bases). V lost 3 bases and J lost 7, with 13 bases in between. The CDR3 runs to 13 residues. Germline CDR1 LNHDA, CDR2 SQIVND (reference sequence). CDR3 region: CASSMLAGNEQYF. The CDR3 region has the DNA TGTGCCAGTAGTATGCTGGCGGGAAATGAGCAGTACTTC.

This chain uses TRBV4-3 with TRBJ2-5; 9 bases are a match to TRBD2. There are 16 residues in the CDR3. Germline-derived CDR1 and CDR2 are LGHNA and YSLEER. Trimming removed 1 base from V and 5 bases from J; junction bases left unmatched: 8. This chain's CDR3 is CASSQVQGAGGETQYF. Here the CDR3 DNA reads TGCGCCAGCAGCCAAGTACAGGGAGCGGGGGGCGAGACCCAGTACTTC.

This clone turned up a few times. The chain is built from TRBV7-8 and TRBJ1-2, with a weak D call TRBD1 (5 bases). The germline CDR1 and CDR2 sequences are SGHVS and FQNEAQ. The V end lost 1 base, the J end lost 2 bases, and 8 bases lay between the germline ends. This CDR3 is 14 amino acids long. The CDR3 nucleotides read TGTGCCAGCAGCTTAGACGGGGGAAACTATGGCTACACCTTC. Translated: CASSLDGGNYGYTF.

Of note for this clone: Other DNA sequences in the sample encode the same CDR3. The rearrangement uses TRBV28 and TRBJ1-1; D is undetermined. This CDR3 has 13 residues. The germline CDR1 and CDR2 sequences are MDHEN and SYDVKM. Trimming left V 3 bases short and J 5 bases short, with 10 bases between. CDR3 coding DNA: TGTGCCAGCAGTTTTCCGGGGAGGACTGAAGCTTTCTTT. This gives the protein CASSFPGRTEAFF. The whole variable domain, filled in from reference TRBV28 and TRBJ1-1, reads DVKVTQSSRYLVKRTGEKVFLECVQDMDHENMFWYRQDPGLGLRLIYFSYDVKMKEKGDIPEGYSVSREKKERFSLILESASTNQTSMYLCASSFPGRTEAFFGQGTRLTVV.

The chain is built from TRBV24-1 and TRBJ2-5; D not resolved. Per the germline V gene, CDR1 is KGHDR and CDR2 is SFDVKD. With 1 base removed from V and 0 bases from J, the gap between germline ends came to 14 bases. This CDR3 comprises 17 residues. CDR3 residues: CATSDLDSLGDQETQYF. DNA for the CDR3: TGTGCCACCAGTGATTTAGACTCCTTAGGTGACCAAGAGACCCAGTACTTC.

The chain uses TRBV7-8 and TRBJ2-1; 10 bases fit TRBD2. J was trimmed by 12 bases and V by 5 bases; bases with no gene match: 13. Per the germline V gene, CDR1 is SGHVS and CDR2 is FQNEAQ. The CDR3 totals 15 residues. This CDR3 is CASSPPLAGEGRQFF. The CDR3 bases are TGTGCCAGCAGCCCGCCTCTAGCGGGAGAAGGTAGGCAGTTCTTC.

J is TRBJ2-3 and V is TRBV7-2, with D maybe TRBD2 (6 bases). The germline V and J ends were trimmed by 5 bases and 0 bases, with 15 bases remaining between them. The CDR3 is made up of 16 amino acids. The germline CDR1 and CDR2 sequences are SGHTA and FQGNSA. The CDR3, as DNA: TGTGCCAGCAGCCCCGGGGTAGCGGCTAGCACAGATACGCAGTATTTT. Protein product: CASSPGVAASTDTQYF.

This clone is a singleton in its sample. The chain employs TRBV7-6 and TRBJ2-1; 8 bases are a match to TRBD2. CDR1 SGHVS and CDR2 FNYEAQ come from the germline V gene. V lost 5 bases to trimming and J lost 7 bases; unmatched junction nucleotides: 13. The CDR3 loop spans 16 amino acids. CDR3 protein: CASSPSTGGAENEQFF. CDR3 sequence (DNA): TGTGCCAGCAGCCCAAGCACCGGGGGGGCCGAAAATGAGCAGTTCTTC.

CDR3 in amino acids: CASSFLAGRTGELFF. The CDR3 region has the DNA TGTGCCAGCAGCTTTTTGGCAGGGCGAACCGGGGAGCTGTTTTTT. V gene TRBV7-8 combines with J gene TRBJ2-2, with D possibly being TRBD1 (5 bases). This CDR3 region has 15 residues. Per germline, CDR1 SGHVS and CDR2 FQNEAQ. The germline V and J ends were trimmed by 3 bases and 5 bases, with 13 bases remaining between them.

The J gene is TRBJ2-1, the V gene TRBV14; possibly TRBD2 for D (5 bases). The CDR3 loop spans 15 amino acids. The germline CDR1 and CDR2 sequences are SGHDN and FVKESK. Trimming took 0 bases from V and 4 from J, leaving 10 bases between them. The CDR3 spells CASSQDGRVYNEQFF. In nucleotides, the CDR3 is TGTGCCAGCAGCCAAGATGGGCGGGTTTACAATGAGCAGTTCTTC.

The chain has TRBV6-5 and TRBJ1-1; the match to TRBD1 covers 8 bases. Per germline, CDR1 MNHEY and CDR2 SVGAGI. This CDR3 spans 15 amino acids. The V segment lost 6 bases and the J segment 4 bases; nucleotides outside the gene matches: 10. CDR3 region: CASRIDPGGPTEAFF. CDR3 sequence (DNA): TGTGCCAGCAGAATAGACCCAGGGGGCCCCACTGAAGCTTTCTTT.

V is TRBV7-8 and J is TRBJ2-4; the match to TRBD2 covers 7 bases. The CDR3 spans 15 residues. Per germline, CDR1 SGHVS and CDR2 FQNEAQ. V shed 1 base and J 5 bases; nucleotides not matched to a gene: 5. As DNA, the CDR3 is TGTGCCAGCAGCTTAGTTGCGGGAGCGGAAAACATTCAGTACTTC. Encoded protein: CASSLVAGAENIQYF.

The gene calls are TRBV18 and TRBJ2-1, with TRBD2 matching 10 bases. The CDR3 runs 19 residues. Trimming cost V 0 bases and J 0 bases; bases outside gene matches: 8. The germline V gene has CDR1 KGHSH and CDR2 LQKENI. The DNA for the CDR3 is TGTGCCAGCTCACCACCAGGTAGCGGGGGGCCCTACTCCTACAATGAGCAGTTCTTC. Its translation is CASSPPGSGGPYSYNEQFF. Full variable domain (rest looked up from reference TRBV18 and TRBJ2-1): NAGVMQNPRHLVRRRGQEARLRCSPMKGHSHVYWYRQLPEEGLKFMVYLQKENIIDESGMPKERFSAEFPKEGPSILRIQQVVRGDSAAYFCASSPPGSGGPYSYNEQFFGPGTRLTVL.

This clone appeared a single time. The rearrangement joins TRBV9 to TRBJ2-1, with D possibly TRBD2 on 5 matching bases. Deletions cut 4 bases from V and 2 bases from J, with 16 bases between. CDR1 is SGDLS, CDR2 YYNGEE, per germline. The CDR3 sequence is 16 residues long. As DNA, the CDR3 is TGTGCCAGCAGCCCAGCAGGAGGTAGCCCCTACAATGAGCAGTTCTTC. This translates into CASSPAGGSPYNEQFF.

The chain uses TRBV28 and TRBJ1-5; 12 nucleotides match TRBD1. The germline V gene encodes CDR1 MDHEN and CDR2 SYDVKM. V dropped 3 bases and J dropped 6; count of bases not matched to a gene: 6. The CDR3 extends over 16 amino acids. The CDR3 DNA sequence: TGTGCCAGCAGTTTGGGAGGGACAGGGGGCGGTCAGCCCCAGCATTTT. It yields the protein CASSLGGTGGGQPQHF.

CDR3 residues: CASSPGQGPSATNEKLFF. CDR3 nucleotide sequence: TGTGCCAGCAGTCCGGGACAGGGACCATCCGCAACTAATGAAAAACTGTTTTTT. The chain recombines TRBV6-6 with TRBJ1-4, with TRBD1 identical over 9 bases. The CDR3 loop spans 18 amino acids. Germline V gene data show CDR1 as MNHNY and CDR2 as SVGAGI (reference sequence). J was trimmed by 0 bases and V by 5 bases; bases with no gene match: 10.

J is TRBJ2-3 and V is TRBV5-1; maybe TRBD2 (5 bases). CDR1 is SGHRS and CDR2 is YFSETQ in the germline V gene. Trimming cost V 2 bases and J 0 bases, with 16 bases left between them. This CDR3 has 17 residues. CDR3 residues: CASSFLGTRASTDTQYF. CDR3 DNA sequence: TGCGCCAGCAGCTTTCTCGGCACTAGGGCCAGCACAGATACGCAGTATTTT.